The 5 T cell receptor beta chains given below trace back to one sample, sequenced in a study of PD-1 blockade in classical Hodgkin lymphoma. Each patient's relapse followed autologous stem cell transplantation, and brentuximab vedotin exposure varied. Using magnetic negative selection, the CD4+ T cells were separated out of thawed PBMCs. The repertoire was sequenced with immunoSEQ multiplex PCR; TCRdb's copy has only in-frame clones and lacks some. The sample includes about 30,000 clones, 65% to 90% of them seen just once. Here the sequenced sample was CD4+ T cells from blood, taken at baseline. The receptor source for this set is a human donor with classical Hodgkin lymphoma.

This sequence joins TRBV19 and TRBJ2-5, with TRBD1 matching 9 bases. The CDR3 runs to 14 residues. The germline V gene has CDR1 LNHDA and CDR2 SQIVND (reference sequence). Trimming at V came to 5 bases and at J to 5 bases, leaving 6 bases not matched to a gene. The CDR3 nucleotides read TGTGCCAGTAGTTACAGGGGGCGCGGGGAGACCCAGTACTTC. This sequence encodes CASSYRGRGETQYF.

The rearrangement joins TRBV14 to TRBJ2-7; no clear D. Germline V gene sequence: CDR1 SGHDN, CDR2 FVKESK. This CDR3 spans 11 amino acids. Trimming shortened V by 3 bases and J by 5 bases, and 5 bases separated the two germline ends. The CDR3 spells CASSQSHEQYF. The CDR3 coding sequence is TGTGCCAGCAGCCAGTCCCACGAGCAGTACTTC.

This clone was picked up a small number of times. This chain joins TRBV9 and TRBJ1-1; the match to TRBD1 covers 7 bases. This CDR3 is built from 13 residues. The junction had 5 bases not matched to a gene; V was cut back by 4 bases and J by 5 bases. Germline V CDR1 and CDR2: SGDLS, YYNGEE. The CDR3 DNA reads TGTGCCAGCAGCCTTGACAGGGTTACTGAAGCTTTCTTT. It encodes CASSLDRVTEAFF.

The chain has TRBV7-8 and TRBJ1-5; TRBD1 matches 8 bases. V was clipped by 3 bases and J by 5 bases; unmatched bases: 6. Germline-derived CDR1 and CDR2 are SGHVS and FQNEAQ. There are 15 residues in the CDR3. CDR3 bases: TGTGCCAGCAGCTTTACAGGGGGATCGGATCAGCCCCAGCATTTT. Residues: CASSFTGGSDQPQHF.

V is TRBV6-5 and J is TRBJ1-4, with TRBD1 matching 8 bases. The J segment lost 5 bases and the V segment lost 6 bases, leaving 2 bases of the junction unmatched. From germline, CDR1 is MNHEY and CDR2 SVGAGI. The CDR3 covers 13 residues. CDR3 DNA: TGTGCCAGCAGCGACAGGGGAAATGAAAAACTGTTTTTT. This codes for CASSDRGNEKLFF.